The 21 T cell receptor beta chains below were found in one sample sequenced in a study of T cells in localized non-small cell lung cancer. The repertoire was sequenced with immunoSEQ multiplex PCR; TCRdb's copy has only in-frame clones and lacks some. The table shows under 40,000 clones, with over 75% occurring only once. Source: peripheral blood, taken before any cancer treatment. Receptors originate from a male donor aged 60 or over with stage III lung adenocarcinoma.

The CDR3, as DNA: TGTGCCAGTAGTATTGGGTCTGGAAACACCATATATTTT. Amino acids: CASSIGSGNTIYF. The J gene is TRBJ1-3, the V gene TRBV19; D unclear. The V end was cut by 3 bases, the J end by 1 base, with 4 bases between. CDR1 is LNHDA, CDR2 SQIVND, per germline (reference sequence). There are 13 residues in the CDR3.

V and J are TRBV7-9 and TRBJ2-7; 11 bases line up with TRBD2. Germline CDR1 reads SEHNR; CDR2 reads FQNEAQ (reference sequence). The CDR3 length is 16 residues. Trimming cost V 7 bases and J 3 bases; bases outside gene matches: 11. The CDR3 coding sequence is TGTGCCAGCAACAACAATAGGGGGACTAGCGGCTACGAGCAGTACTTC. It specifies CASNNNRGTSGYEQYF.

The table lists this clone with a count of one. The genes are TRBV6-5 and TRBJ2-7, with 9 bases lining up with TRBD1. This CDR3 has 15 residues. The germline V gene has CDR1 MNHEY and CDR2 SVGAGI. Germline trimming cut 2 bases from V and 2 bases from J; bases unmatched to any gene: 4. The CDR3 sequence: CASSYRGQGTYEQYF. For the CDR3, the DNA is TGTGCCAGCAGTTACCGGGGACAGGGAACCTACGAGCAGTACTTC.

The chain joins TRBV7-8 to TRBJ1-1; TRBD1 aligns across 7 bases. CDR1 and CDR2 (germline): SGHVS, FQNEAQ. With 5 bases clipped from V and 4 bases from J, the junction kept 16 bases outside the gene matches. CDR3 length: 17 residues. CDR3 sequence reads: CASSPESLDRVFTEAFF. The CDR3 DNA is TGTGCCAGCAGCCCAGAGAGTCTTGACAGGGTCTTCACTGAAGCTTTCTTT.

Only one count was recorded for this clone. The V gene is TRBV10-3, the J gene TRBJ2-7; 9 bases align to TRBD1. The length of the CDR3 is 16 residues. Germline-derived CDR1 and CDR2 are ENHRY and SYGVKD. V lost 0 bases and J lost 3; bases outside the gene matches: 6. CDR3 in DNA: TGTGCCATCAGTGAGTCGCCGGGACAGGGCCTCTACGAGCAGTACTTC. The encoded protein is CAISESPGQGLYEQYF.

V gene TRBV6-1 combines with J gene TRBJ2-7, with D hard to call. Germline loops: CDR1 MNHNS, CDR2 SASEGT. Deletions cut 2 bases from V and 2 bases from J, with 10 bases between. This CDR3 region has 14 residues. CDR3 sequence: CASSELAPTYEQYF. CDR3 in DNA: TGTGCCAGCAGTGAATTAGCACCTACCTACGAGCAGTACTTC.

V gene TRBV5-6 combines with J gene TRBJ2-5; TRBD2 matches at 8 bases. Per germline, CDR1 SGHDT and CDR2 YYEEEE. The CDR3 contains 14 residues. J gave up 5 bases and V 3 bases, and 6 bases lay outside the gene matches. CDR3 sequence (DNA): TGTGCCAGCAGCTCAGCGGGAGAATACGAGACCCAGTACTTC. Protein sequence: CASSSAGEYETQYF.

V and J are TRBV14 and TRBJ1-2, with D tentatively TRBD1 (6 bases). The CDR3 length is 12 residues. Trimming cost V 4 bases and J 7 bases, with 10 bases left between them. Germline V CDR1 and CDR2: SGHDN, FVKESK. The CDR3 DNA sequence: TGTGCCAGCAGCCCAAACAGGGCTGGCTACACCTTC. As protein: CASSPNRAGYTF.

This sequence joins TRBV9 and TRBJ2-7; TRBD2 matches 10 bases. The CDR3 is 15 residues long. CDR1 is SGDLS, CDR2 YYNGEE, per germline. V gave up 0 bases and J gave up 5 bases; unmatched junction bases: 5. For the CDR3, the DNA is TGTGCCAGCAGCGTAGGCACTAGCGGGGAGCACGAGCAGTACTTC. It translates to CASSVGTSGEHEQYF.

In DNA form, the CDR3 reads TGTGCCAGCAGCTTAACAAGAGAAGAGACCCAGTACTTC. It specifies CASSLTREETQYF. The rearrangement links TRBV7-2 to TRBJ2-5; unclear D gene. This CDR3 contains 13 residues. The germline CDR1 and CDR2 sequences are SGHTA and FQGNSA. V gave up 2 bases and J gave up 3 bases, with 7 bases separating them.

The chain employs TRBV28 and TRBJ2-7; maybe TRBD1 (7 bases). The CDR3 length is 14 residues. Germline-derived CDR1 and CDR2 are MDHEN and SYDVKM. Trimming took 10 bases from V and 7 from J, leaving 23 bases between them. The CDR3 DNA follows: TGTGCCATCGTCGGGGGATCAGGGGGACTGGAGCAGTACTTC. It encodes CAIVGGSGGLEQYF.

This chain joins TRBV28 and TRBJ2-7; D is unclear. The CDR3 consists of 16 residues. V lost 3 bases and J 2 bases, leaving 17 bases between the germline ends. Germline CDR1 reads MDHEN; CDR2 reads SYDVKM. The CDR3 here is CASSFRPFAQTYEQYF. In nucleotides, the CDR3 is TGTGCCAGCAGTTTCCGGCCCTTTGCGCAGACCTACGAGCAGTACTTC.

V usage is TRBV11-3 and J usage is TRBJ1-1, with 7 bases lining up with TRBD1. Germline lookup yields CDR1 SGHNT and CDR2 YENEEA. This CDR3 has 13 amino acids. V shed 4 bases, J shed 4 bases, and the junction held 3 bases outside the gene matches. The CDR3 is CASSSGQSTEAFF. CDR3 bases: TGTGCCAGCAGCTCGGGACAGAGCACTGAAGCTTTCTTT.

This clone appeared once. The V call is TRBV9, the J call TRBJ2-1; unclear D gene. Germline V gives CDR1 SGDLS, CDR2 YYNGEE. Trimming stripped 4 bases from V and 4 bases from J, with 12 bases between. CDR3 length equals 14 residues. The CDR3 DNA follows: TGTGCCAGCAGCCCTAACGTGGGTTACAATGAGCAGTTCTTC. It encodes CASSPNVGYNEQFF.

The chain is built from TRBV5-4 and TRBJ2-1; D may be TRBD1 or TRBD2 (6 bases each). V was pared by 4 bases and J by 9 bases, with 29 bases between. Looked up from germline, CDR1 is SGHNT and CDR2 is YYREEE (reference sequence). The CDR3 is 18 amino acids. For the CDR3, the DNA is TGTGCCAGCAGCCAAGAAATCTTCCAGCGGAGGGGGGCCGGTGAGCAGTTCTTC. It codes for CASSQEIFQRRGAGEQFF.

This clone was detected only a few times. The V and J genes are TRBV20-1 and TRBJ2-1, with D maybe TRBD1 (5 bases). Germline V lookup: CDR1 DFQATT, CDR2 SNEGSKA (reference sequence). The V end lost 6 bases, the J end lost 6 bases, and 9 bases lay between the germline ends. The CDR3 consists of 11 residues. The CDR3 nucleotides are TGCAGTGCCGAACAGGTCAATGAGCAGTTCTTC. This sequence encodes CSAEQVNEQFF.

J is TRBJ1-2 and V is TRBV15; a weak D match, TRBD1 (5 bases). Germline CDR1 reads LNHNV; CDR2 reads YYDKDF (reference sequence). CDR3 length: 15 amino acids. Trimming took 5 bases from V and 8 from J, leaving 21 bases between them. The CDR3, as DNA: TGTGCCACCAGCTTTCCGGTTGAGGGGAAATGGGGCTACACCTTC. Translating it yields CATSFPVEGKWGYTF.

The chain recombines TRBV6-1 with TRBJ1-2, with D perhaps matching TRBD1 (5 bases). CDR1 is MNHNS, CDR2 SASEGT, per germline. The V end was cut by 1 base, the J end by 6 bases, with 9 bases between. This CDR3 has 13 amino acids. The CDR3 is CASSEVGVDGYTF. CDR3 DNA sequence: TGTGCCAGCAGTGAAGTGGGGGTCGATGGCTACACCTTC.

The rearrangement joins TRBV10-1 to TRBJ2-1; TRBD2 matches at 15 bases. J lost 9 bases, V lost 3 bases, and 3 bases had no gene match. Germline CDR1 reads WNHNN; CDR2 reads SYGVQD (reference sequence). The CDR3 is 15 residues long. The CDR3: CASSDPGLAGGEQFF. The CDR3 coding sequence is TGCGCCAGCAGTGATCCGGGACTAGCGGGAGGTGAGCAGTTCTTC.

The chain employs TRBV5-8 and TRBJ2-7; D remains ambiguous. Germline loops: CDR1 SGHTS, CDR2 YDEGEE. V lost 0 bases to trimming and J lost 2 bases, with 9 bases between them. This CDR3 is built from 14 residues. The CDR3 is CASSLGFSAYEQYF. CDR3 nucleotide sequence: TGTGCCAGCAGCTTGGGATTCTCGGCCTACGAGCAGTACTTC.

The chain employs TRBV29-1 and TRBJ2-3; D unresolved. The CDR3 totals 14 residues. Germline assignment: CDR1 SQVTM and CDR2 ANQGSEA. The V gene lost 2 bases and the J gene lost 3 bases, with 12 bases spanning the gap. The CDR3 spells CSVESGVGTDTQYF. The DNA for the CDR3 is TGCAGCGTTGAATCCGGAGTTGGGACAGATACGCAGTATTTT.